Below are 5 T cell receptor beta chains sequenced from a single sample in a study of shared clonotypes between healthy human individuals. Clones were read by immunoSEQ multiplex PCR, and TCRdb kept only the in-frame ones, dropping some. The sample shows 490,000 or so clones, 70% to 80% of them seen only once. The sample taken for sequencing was PBMCs. The source of these receptors is a middle-aged woman in good health. Some clones in this sample may be carry-over from other donors' samples.

The rearrangement links TRBV18 to TRBJ2-7, with 11 bases aligning to TRBD2. The V gene end was trimmed by 4 bases and the J gene end by 5 bases; junction bases not matched to a gene: 10. CDR3 length: 16 residues. Looked up from germline, CDR1 is KGHSH and CDR2 is LQKENI. CDR3 DNA sequence: TGTGCCAGCTCACTCCGCACTAGCGGGAGCGGAGACGAGCAGTACTTC. Its translation: CASSLRTSGSGDEQYF.

V gene TRBV7-2 combines with J gene TRBJ2-7; a weak D match, TRBD1 (6 bases). The CDR3 runs 13 residues. CDR1 SGHTA and CDR2 FQGNSA come from the germline V gene. V lost 8 bases and J 2 bases, leaving 13 bases between the germline ends. CDR3 bases: TGTGCCAGCGGGTGGGGGCCGGCCTACGAGCAGTACTTC. Amino acid sequence: CASGWGPAYEQYF.

The chain is built from TRBV6-5 and TRBJ1-5, with unresolved D. Germline V lookup: CDR1 MNHEY, CDR2 SVGAGI. The ends were cut back, 9 bases at V and 4 bases at J, with 10 bases in the middle. The CDR3 extends over 12 amino acids. The CDR3 DNA reads as TGTGCCAGTTGGAGACCGAATCAGCCCCAGCATTTT. Amino acid sequence: CASWRPNQPQHF.

The chain carries TRBV28 and TRBJ2-1; D is unresolved. V lost 5 bases to trimming and J lost 8 bases, with 7 bases between them. In germline, CDR1 is MDHEN, CDR2 SYDVKM. The CDR3 length is 11 residues. CDR3 sequence reads: CASSNWYEQFF. The DNA for the CDR3 is TGTGCCAGCAGTAACTGGTATGAGCAGTTCTTC. Based on the CDR3 plus reference TRBV28 and TRBJ2-1, the full variable domain is DVKVTQSSRYLVKRTGEKVFLECVQDMDHENMFWYRQDPGLGLRLIYFSYDVKMKEKGDIPEGYSVSREKKERFSLILESASTNQTSMYLCASSNWYEQFFGPGTRLTVL.

This clone was seen a handful of times. This rearrangement joins TRBV6-5 to TRBJ2-2, with 7 nucleotides matching TRBD1. This CDR3 comprises 14 residues. With V trimmed by 3 bases and J by 8 bases, 6 bases remained unmatched. Germline values: CDR1 MNHEY, CDR2 SVGAGI. In DNA form, the CDR3 reads TGTGCCAGCAGTTATACAGGGGAAAGAGGGGAGCTGTTTTTT. Its translation: CASSYTGERGELFF.